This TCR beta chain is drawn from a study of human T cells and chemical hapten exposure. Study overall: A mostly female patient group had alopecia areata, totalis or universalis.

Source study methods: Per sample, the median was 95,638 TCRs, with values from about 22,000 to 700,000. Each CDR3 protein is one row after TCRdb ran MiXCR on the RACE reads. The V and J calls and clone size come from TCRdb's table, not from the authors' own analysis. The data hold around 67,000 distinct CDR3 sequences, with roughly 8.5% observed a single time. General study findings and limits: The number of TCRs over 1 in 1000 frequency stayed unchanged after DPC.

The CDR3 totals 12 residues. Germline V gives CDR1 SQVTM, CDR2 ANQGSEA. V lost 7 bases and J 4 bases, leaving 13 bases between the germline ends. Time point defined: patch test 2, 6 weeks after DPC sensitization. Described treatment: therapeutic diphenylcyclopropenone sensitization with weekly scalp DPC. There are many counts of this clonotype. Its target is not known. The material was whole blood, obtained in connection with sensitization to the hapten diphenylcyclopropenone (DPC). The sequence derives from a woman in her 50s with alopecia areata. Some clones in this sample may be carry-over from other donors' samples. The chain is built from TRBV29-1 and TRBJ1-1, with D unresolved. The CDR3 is CSGREGGTEAFF. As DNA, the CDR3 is TGCAGCGGTAGAGAGGGCGGCACTGAAGCTTTCTTT.